This T cell receptor (beta chain) appears in the sequencing data of a study of blood T cells in healthy people across ages. Study-wide findings and caveats: Naive T cell percentage strongly correlated with TCR beta diversity. Naive CD4+ cell counts and diversity both ran higher in long-lived than in aged donors.

A J-beta primer mix and a sample-barcoded 5' primer were used in a second PCR of roughly 7 to 12 cycles. The template-switch adaptor, which had 12 random nucleotides, put a tag on each cDNA molecule. All samples gave at least 2.5 million CDR3-containing paired-end reads. Each CDR3 protein is one row after TCRdb ran MiXCR on the 5' RACE reads. Found here are about 1.8 million distinct CDR3 sequences, around 50% of them singletons; the top ten hold more than 2%. In regard to this clonotype: The target antigen is unknown. One junction end disagrees with the germline gene, perhaps due to a read error.

Looked up from germline, CDR1 is LGHDT and CDR2 is YNNKEL (reference sequence). The CDR3 is made up of 12 amino acids. The material sequenced was blood. The clonotype originates from a woman in her thirties or forties in good health. The rearrangement uses TRBV3-1 and TRBJ2-5, with a weak D call TRBD1 (5 bases). This CDR3 is CAGSPVRTRQYF. In DNA form, the CDR3 reads TGTGCCGGCAGCCCCGTTCGGACAAGGCAGTACTTC.